This passage covers 19 T cell receptor beta chains from one sample sequenced in a study of shared clonotypes between healthy human individuals. The protocol was immunoSEQ multiplex PCR, while the TCRdb copy is restricted to in-frame clones and leaves out a portion. The data contain about 1 million clones, about 75% of them singletons. Material: memory CD4+ T cells sorted from blood. The subset was: CD45RA-negative fraction. The receptors were sampled from a young man in good health.

This clone appeared a single time. This chain links TRBV5-1 with TRBJ1-4; 10 bases are shared with TRBD1. This CDR3 comprises 14 residues. With 4 bases clipped from V and 7 bases from J, the junction kept 4 bases outside the gene matches. Germline-derived CDR1 and CDR2 are SGHRS and YFSETQ. The CDR3 coding sequence is TGCGCCAGCAGCGCCGGGACAGGGGTTGAAAAACTGTTTTTT. Its protein is CASSAGTGVEKLFF. Looking up the rest from reference TRBV5-1 and TRBJ1-4 gives the full variable domain: KAGVTQTPRYLIKTRGQQVTLSCSPISGHRSVSWYQQTPGQGLQFLFEYFSETQRNKGNFPGRFSGRQFSNSRSEMNVSTLELGDSALYLCASSAGTGVEKLFFGSGTQLSVL.

The V and J genes are TRBV7-6 and TRBJ2-5; D is perhaps TRBD1 (5 bases). CDR3 size: 14 residues. Germline V gives CDR1 SGHVS, CDR2 FNYEAQ. V was cut by 1 base and J by 5 bases, with 11 bases left in between. CDR3 sequence (DNA): TGTGCCAGCAGCTTAGGAAGAAAGGGGGAGACCCAGTACTTC. Encoded protein: CASSLGRKGETQYF.

As concerns this clone: The sample contains more than one DNA sequence encoding this CDR3. The chain employs TRBV18 and TRBJ2-7, with TRBD2 matching 7 bases. The V gene end was trimmed by 0 bases and the J gene end by 5 bases; junction bases not matched to a gene: 1. The CDR3 is made up of 13 amino acids. CDR1 is KGHSH, CDR2 LQKENI, per germline. CDR3 nucleotides: TGTGCCAGCTCACCACCGGGAGGGAACGAGCAGTACTTC. It yields the protein CASSPPGGNEQYF.

The table lists this clone with a count of one. The rearrangement joins TRBV5-4 to TRBJ2-5, with 7 bases lining up with TRBD1. Germline CDR1 is SGHNT and CDR2 is YYREEE (reference sequence). CDR3 length: 12 amino acids. The V gene end was trimmed by 3 bases and the J gene end by 4 bases; junction bases not matched to a gene: 0. The CDR3 DNA is TGTGCCAGCAGCTGGGACAGAGAGACCCAGTACTTC. Its protein product is CASSWDRETQYF. Full variable domain (missing parts from reference TRBV5-4 and TRBJ2-5): ETGVTQSPTHLIKTRGQQVTLRCSSQSGHNTVSWYQQALGQGPQFIFQYYREEENGRGNFPPRFSGLQFPNYSSELNVNALELDDSALYLCASSWDRETQYFGPGTRLLVL.

The chain carries TRBV2 and TRBJ2-7; 9 bases are a match to TRBD2. The CDR3 extends over 14 amino acids. The germline CDR1 and CDR2 sequences are SNHLY and FYNNEI. The junction had 12 bases not matched to a gene; V was cut back by 4 bases and J by 11 bases. The CDR3 spells CASSGVVAGEQEYF. The CDR3 coding sequence is TGTGCCAGCAGTGGGGTGGTAGCGGGGGAACAGGAGTACTTC.

The chain uses TRBV27 and TRBJ1-1, with 9 positions matching TRBD1. V was pared by 1 base and J by 5 bases, with 8 bases of the junction left unmatched. The CDR3 runs 16 residues. Germline CDR1 reads MNHEY; CDR2 reads SMNVEV (reference sequence). The CDR3 here is CASSLLVQGAGTEAFF. The CDR3 DNA is TGTGCCAGCAGTTTATTGGTACAGGGGGCTGGGACTGAAGCTTTCTTT.

The genes are TRBV20-1 and TRBJ2-5; D not certain. The J call is doubtful: the DNA matches TRBJ2-7 better. This CDR3 has 11 amino acids. The germline V gene has CDR1 DFQATT and CDR2 SNEGSKA (reference sequence). The CDR3 region has the DNA TGCAGTGCCGGAGAAGGGTACGAGCAGTACTTC. Its translation: CSAGEGYEQYF.

The genes are TRBV2 and TRBJ1-5; TRBD1 matches 9 bases. J lost 5 bases, V lost 6 bases, and 5 bases had no gene match. Per germline, CDR1 SNHLY and CDR2 FYNNEI. This CDR3 has 14 residues. The CDR3 loop reads CASRQQGAYQPQHF. The CDR3 DNA follows: TGTGCCAGCAGGCAACAGGGGGCCTATCAGCCCCAGCATTTT.

The chain is built from TRBV5-1 and TRBJ1-1; TRBD1 aligns across 8 bases. Germline V CDR1 and CDR2: SGHRS, YFSETQ. V shed 3 bases and J 4 bases; nucleotides not matched to a gene: 2. The CDR3 is made up of 13 amino acids. CDR3: CASSYGQGTEAFF. In DNA form, the CDR3 reads TGCGCCAGCAGCTACGGACAGGGCACTGAAGCTTTCTTT.

The genes are TRBV7-3 and TRBJ2-7; D gene unclear. CDR1 is SGHTA and CDR2 is FQGTGA in the germline V gene. This CDR3 is 13 amino acids long. Trimming shortened V by 1 base and J by 1 base, and 5 bases separated the two germline ends. The CDR3 bases are TGTGCCAGCAGCTTAATCCCATCCTACGAGCAGTACTTC. It translates to CASSLIPSYEQYF.

This clone occurred a few times. The chain joins TRBV6-1 to TRBJ1-1; 11 bases match TRBD1. CDR3 size: 14 residues. Germline lookup yields CDR1 MNHNS and CDR2 SASEGT. V was pared by 4 bases and J by 11 bases, with 9 bases of the junction left unmatched. Written as DNA, the CDR3 is TGTGCCAGCAGTGCCGGGACAGGGGGGATGAGGGCTTTCTTT. The encoded protein is CASSAGTGGMRAFF.

This rearrangement joins TRBV12-5 to TRBJ2-5, with D uncertain. The V end lost 7 bases, the J end lost 4 bases, and 13 bases lay between the germline ends. Germline-derived CDR1 and CDR2 are LGHNT and FRNRAP. This CDR3 contains 13 residues. CDR3 residues: CASAAHIGETQYF. CDR3 in DNA: TGTGCTAGTGCAGCACATATCGGAGAGACCCAGTACTTC.

The chain recombines TRBV10-3 with TRBJ2-5; D is possibly TRBD2 (6 bases). The CDR3 loop spans 16 amino acids. Trimming removed 0 bases from V and 2 bases from J, with 13 bases in between. Germline assignment: CDR1 ENHRY and CDR2 SYGVKD. CDR3 nucleotide sequence: TGTGCCATCAGTGAGTCTTGGGGTGGGGGGCAAGAGACCCAGTACTTC. Its translation: CAISESWGGGQETQYF.

The gene calls are TRBV7-9 and TRBJ1-2; D not resolved. The CDR3 contains 15 residues. Trimming took 1 base from V and 8 from J, leaving 17 bases between them. CDR1 is SEHNR, CDR2 FQNEAQ, per germline (reference sequence). CDR3 sequence: CASSLGGSDANGYTF. The DNA for the CDR3 is TGTGCCAGCAGCTTAGGAGGTTCGGATGCGAACGGCTACACCTTC. The whole variable domain, filled in from reference TRBV7-9 and TRBJ1-2, reads DTGVSQNPRHKITKRGQNVTFRCDPISEHNRLYWYRQTLGQGPEFLTYFQNEAQLEKSRLLSDRFSAERPKGSFSTLEIQRTEQGDSAMYLCASSLGGSDANGYTFGSGTRLTVV.

The gene calls are TRBV6-1 and TRBJ2-5; perhaps TRBD2 as D (5 bases). V lost 6 bases, J lost 5 bases, and 16 bases lay in between. Germline values: CDR1 MNHNS, CDR2 SASEGT. The CDR3 is made up of 14 amino acids. CDR3 in amino acids: CASSAFGGRETQYF. The CDR3, as DNA: TGTGCCAGCAGCGCCTTTGGCGGGCGGGAGACCCAGTACTTC.

The chain joins TRBV2 to TRBJ2-7; D is uncertain. The V end was cut by 6 bases, the J end by 1 base, with 10 bases between. Looked up from germline, CDR1 is SNHLY and CDR2 is FYNNEI. This CDR3 has 13 residues. CDR3 in DNA: TGTGCCAGCAGAGACACGGTTTCCTACGAGCAGTACTTC. It translates to CASRDTVSYEQYF.

The chain carries TRBV14 and TRBJ1-2; 8 positions agree with TRBD1. The germline CDR1 and CDR2 sequences are SGHDN and FVKESK. V trimming: 3 bases; J trimming: 4 bases; junction bases outside the gene matches: 1. The CDR3 covers 13 residues. CDR3 loop: CASSQGQVYGYTF. In DNA, the CDR3 is TGTGCCAGCAGCCAGGGACAGGTCTATGGCTACACCTTC.

The table lists this clone with a few counts. This sequence joins TRBV2 and TRBJ2-4; 15 nucleotides match TRBD2. The CDR3 contains 13 residues. V lost 7 bases, J lost 16 bases, and 8 bases stayed unmatched. Per the germline V gene, CDR1 is SNHLY and CDR2 is FYNNEI. The CDR3 here is CASTSGLAGGFYF. The DNA of the CDR3 is TGTGCCAGCACCTCTGGACTAGCGGGAGGGTTTTACTTC.

The V and J genes are TRBV11-2 and TRBJ2-5; 9 bases map to TRBD1. Trimming took 4 bases from V and 4 from J; bases not matched to a gene: 4. CDR3 length: 14 amino acids. The germline V gene has CDR1 SGHAT and CDR2 FQNNGV. The CDR3 protein is CASSWGQGGETQYF. The CDR3 DNA reads as TGTGCCAGCAGCTGGGGACAGGGAGGAGAGACCCAGTACTTC.